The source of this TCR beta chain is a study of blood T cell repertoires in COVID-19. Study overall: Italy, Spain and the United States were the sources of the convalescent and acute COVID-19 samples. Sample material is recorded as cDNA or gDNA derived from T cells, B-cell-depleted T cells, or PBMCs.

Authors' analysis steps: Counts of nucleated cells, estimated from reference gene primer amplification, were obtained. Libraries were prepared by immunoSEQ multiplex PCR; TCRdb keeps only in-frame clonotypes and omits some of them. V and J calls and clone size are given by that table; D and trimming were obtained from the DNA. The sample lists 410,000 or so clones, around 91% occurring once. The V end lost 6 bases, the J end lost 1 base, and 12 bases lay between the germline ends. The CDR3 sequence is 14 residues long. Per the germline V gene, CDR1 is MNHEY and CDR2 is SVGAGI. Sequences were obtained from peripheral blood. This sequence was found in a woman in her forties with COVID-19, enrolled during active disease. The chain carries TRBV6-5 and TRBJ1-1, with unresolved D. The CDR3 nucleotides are TGTGCCAGCAGATCATCAGTCCGGAACACTGAAGCTTTCTTT. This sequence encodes CASRSSVRNTEAFF.